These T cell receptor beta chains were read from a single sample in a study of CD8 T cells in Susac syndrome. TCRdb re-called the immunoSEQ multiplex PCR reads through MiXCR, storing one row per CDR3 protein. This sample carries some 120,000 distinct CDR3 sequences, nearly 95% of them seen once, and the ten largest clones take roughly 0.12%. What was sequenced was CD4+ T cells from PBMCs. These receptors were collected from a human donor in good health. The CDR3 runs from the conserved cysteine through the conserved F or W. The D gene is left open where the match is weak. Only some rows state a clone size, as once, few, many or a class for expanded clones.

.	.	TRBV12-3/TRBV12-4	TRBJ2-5	CASSDPSALQETQYF	TGTGCCAGCAGCGACCCGAGTGCTCTGCAAGAGACCCAGTACTTC
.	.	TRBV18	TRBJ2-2	CASSPLGRGTGELFF	TGTGCCAGCTCACCATTGGGCCGAGGTACCGGGGAGCTGTTTTTT
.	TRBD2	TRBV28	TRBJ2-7	CASKSGSAYEQYF	TGTGCCAGCAAGAGCGGGAGTGCCTACGAGCAGTACTTC
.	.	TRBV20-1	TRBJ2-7	CSAPRGGTNEQYF	TGCAGTGCCCCCCGGGGCGGGACGAACGAGCAGTACTTC
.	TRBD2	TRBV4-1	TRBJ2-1	CASSQGVGTSGYNEQFF	TGCGCCAGCAGCCAGGGGGTCGGGACTAGCGGCTACAATGAGCAGTTCTTC
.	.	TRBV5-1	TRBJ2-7	CASSLEGRNYEQYF	TGCGCCAGCAGCTTGGAGGGGCGCAACTACGAGCAGTACTTC
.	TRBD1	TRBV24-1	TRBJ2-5	CATSDPGTGRWETQYF	TGTGCCACCAGTGACCCCGGGACAGGCCGATGGGAGACCCAGTACTTC
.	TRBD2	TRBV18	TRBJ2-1	CASSPSGTSGFNEQFF	TGTGCCAGCTCACCTTCCGGGACTAGCGGGTTTAATGAGCAGTTCTTC
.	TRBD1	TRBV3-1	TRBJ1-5	CASSQGGTGYQPQHF	TGTGCCAGCAGCCAAGGGGGGACAGGGTATCAGCCCCAGCATTTT
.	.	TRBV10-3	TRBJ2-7	CAISDSTGTGYEQYF	TGTGCCATCAGTGACTCAACAGGGACTGGCTACGAGCAGTACTTC
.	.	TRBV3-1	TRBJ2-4	CASSPRPKGKAEKNIQYF	TGTGCCAGCAGCCCGCGCCCCAAAGGGAAAGCGGAGAAAAACATTCAGTACTTC
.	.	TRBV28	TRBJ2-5	CASSSPETQYF	TGTGCCAGCAGTTCCCCGGAGACCCAGTACTTC
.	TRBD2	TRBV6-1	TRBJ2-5	CASSPGLAGGPIGETQYF	TGTGCCAGCAGTCCGGGACTAGCGGGAGGACCTATCGGGGAGACCCAGTACTTC
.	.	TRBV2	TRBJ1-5	CASSERGNQPQHF	TGTGCCAGCAGTGAGAGGGGCAATCAGCCCCAGCATTTT
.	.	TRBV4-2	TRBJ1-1	CASSQDLSAPGVFF	TGTGCCAGCAGCCAAGATTTATCGGCCCCTGGGGTTTTCTTT
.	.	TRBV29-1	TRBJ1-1	CSVEGRGVPEAFF	TGCAGCGTTGAGGGTCGGGGGGTTCCTGAAGCTTTCTTT
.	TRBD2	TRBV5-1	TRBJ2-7	CASSSSGGTYEQYF	TGCGCCAGCAGCTCCTCGGGAGGCACCTACGAGCAGTACTTC
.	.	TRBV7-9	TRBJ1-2	CASSSLQGVGGYTF	TGTGCCAGCAGCTCGCTACAGGGAGTGGGCGGCTACACCTTC
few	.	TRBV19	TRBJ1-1	CASSPTVNTEAFF	TGTGCCAGTAGCCCGACAGTTAACACTGAAGCTTTCTTT
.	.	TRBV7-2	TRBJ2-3	CASSSGNDWQRNTQYF	TGTGCCAGCAGCTCTGGGAACGACTGGCAGAGGAATACGCAGTATTTT
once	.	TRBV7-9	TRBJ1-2	CASSLDSWQVGGYTF	TGTGCCAGCAGCTTAGATTCCTGGCAGGTCGGAGGCTACACCTTC
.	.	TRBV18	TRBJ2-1	CASSPMASSYNEQFF	TGTGCCAGCTCACCAATGGCGAGCTCCTACAATGAGCAGTTCTTC